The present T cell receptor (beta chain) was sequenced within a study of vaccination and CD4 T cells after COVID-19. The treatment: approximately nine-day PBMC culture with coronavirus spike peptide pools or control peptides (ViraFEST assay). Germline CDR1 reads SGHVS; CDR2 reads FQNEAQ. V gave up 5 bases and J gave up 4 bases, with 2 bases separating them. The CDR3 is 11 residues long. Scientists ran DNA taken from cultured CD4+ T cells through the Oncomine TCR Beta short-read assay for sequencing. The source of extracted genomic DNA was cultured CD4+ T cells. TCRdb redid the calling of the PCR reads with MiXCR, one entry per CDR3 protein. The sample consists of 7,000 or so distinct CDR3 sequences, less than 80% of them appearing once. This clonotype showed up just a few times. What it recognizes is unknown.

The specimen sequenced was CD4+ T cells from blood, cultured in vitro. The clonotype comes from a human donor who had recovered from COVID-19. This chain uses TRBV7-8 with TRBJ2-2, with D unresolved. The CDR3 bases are TGTGCCAGCAGCGCCACCGGGGAGCTGTTTTTT. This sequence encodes CASSATGELFF.